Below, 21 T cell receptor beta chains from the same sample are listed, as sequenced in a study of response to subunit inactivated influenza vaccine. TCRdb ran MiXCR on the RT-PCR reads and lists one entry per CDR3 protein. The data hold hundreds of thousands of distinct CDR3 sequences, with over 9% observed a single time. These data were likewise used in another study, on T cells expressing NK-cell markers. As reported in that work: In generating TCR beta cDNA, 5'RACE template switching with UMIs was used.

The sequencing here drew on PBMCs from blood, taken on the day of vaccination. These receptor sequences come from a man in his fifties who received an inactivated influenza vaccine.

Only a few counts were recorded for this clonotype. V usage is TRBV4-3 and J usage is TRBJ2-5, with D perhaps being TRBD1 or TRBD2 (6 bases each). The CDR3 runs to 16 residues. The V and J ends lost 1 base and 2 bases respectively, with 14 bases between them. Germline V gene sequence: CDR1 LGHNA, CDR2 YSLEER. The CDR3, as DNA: TGCGCCAGCAGCCAAGCCTCCCCGGGGGCGCAAGAGACCCAGTACTTC. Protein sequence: CASSQASPGAQETQYF.

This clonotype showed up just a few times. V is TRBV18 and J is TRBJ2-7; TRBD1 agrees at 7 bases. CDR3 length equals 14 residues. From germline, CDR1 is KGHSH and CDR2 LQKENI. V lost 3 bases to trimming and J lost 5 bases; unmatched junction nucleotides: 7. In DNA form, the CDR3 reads TGTGCCAGCTCACCGGGACAGTCCTTCCACGAGCAGTACTTC. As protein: CASSPGQSFHEQYF.

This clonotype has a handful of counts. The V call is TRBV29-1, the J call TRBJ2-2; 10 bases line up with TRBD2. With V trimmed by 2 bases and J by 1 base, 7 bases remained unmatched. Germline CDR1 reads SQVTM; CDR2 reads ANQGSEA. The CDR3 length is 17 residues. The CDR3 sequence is CSVEFPGLARNTGELFF. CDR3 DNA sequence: TGCAGCGTTGAATTCCCGGGACTAGCGAGGAACACCGGGGAGCTGTTTTTT.

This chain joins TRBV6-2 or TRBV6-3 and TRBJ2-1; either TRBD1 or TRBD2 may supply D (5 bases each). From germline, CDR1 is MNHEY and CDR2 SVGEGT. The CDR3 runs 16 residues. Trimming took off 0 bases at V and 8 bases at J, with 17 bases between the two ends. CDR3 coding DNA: TGTGCCAGCAGTTACTCGATTGGTAGAGGGGTTGATGAGCAGTTCTTC. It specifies CASSYSIGRGVDEQFF.

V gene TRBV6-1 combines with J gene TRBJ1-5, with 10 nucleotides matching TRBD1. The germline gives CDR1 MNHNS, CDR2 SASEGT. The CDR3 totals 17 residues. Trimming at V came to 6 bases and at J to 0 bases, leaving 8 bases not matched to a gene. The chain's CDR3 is CASRKGQGIYSNQPQHF. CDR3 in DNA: TGTGCCAGCAGGAAGGGACAGGGGATCTATAGCAATCAGCCCCAGCATTTT.

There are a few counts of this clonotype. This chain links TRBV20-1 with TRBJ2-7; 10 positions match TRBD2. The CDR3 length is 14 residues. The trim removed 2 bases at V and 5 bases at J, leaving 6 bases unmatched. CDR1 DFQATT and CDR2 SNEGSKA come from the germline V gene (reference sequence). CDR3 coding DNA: TGCAGTGCTAGAAAACTAGCGGGAAGGGACGAGCAGTACTTC. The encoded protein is CSARKLAGRDEQYF.

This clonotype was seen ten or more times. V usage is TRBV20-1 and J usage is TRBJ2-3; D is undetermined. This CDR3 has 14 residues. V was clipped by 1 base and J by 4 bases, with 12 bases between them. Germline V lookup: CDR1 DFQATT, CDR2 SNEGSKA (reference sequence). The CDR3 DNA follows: TGCAGTGCTAGAGTTCCTGGATTATCAGATACGCAGTATTTT. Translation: CSARVPGLSDTQYF.

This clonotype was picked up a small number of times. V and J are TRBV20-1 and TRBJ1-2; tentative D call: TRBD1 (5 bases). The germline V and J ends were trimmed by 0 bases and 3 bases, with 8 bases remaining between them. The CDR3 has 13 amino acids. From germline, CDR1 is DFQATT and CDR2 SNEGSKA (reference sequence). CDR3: CSARDARDYGYTF. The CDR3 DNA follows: TGCAGTGCTAGAGATGCCAGGGACTATGGCTACACCTTC.

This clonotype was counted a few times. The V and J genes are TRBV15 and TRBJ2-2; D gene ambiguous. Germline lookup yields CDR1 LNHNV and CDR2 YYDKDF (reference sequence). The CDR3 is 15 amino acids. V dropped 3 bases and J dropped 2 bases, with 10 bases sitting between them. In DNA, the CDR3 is TGTGCCACCAGCAGCCTAGGGATAAACACCGGGGAGCTGTTTTTT. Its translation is CATSSLGINTGELFF.

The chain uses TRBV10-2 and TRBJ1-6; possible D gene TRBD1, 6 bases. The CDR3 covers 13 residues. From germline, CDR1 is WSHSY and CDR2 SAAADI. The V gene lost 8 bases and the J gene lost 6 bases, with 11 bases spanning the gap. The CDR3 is CASPPDSNSPLHF. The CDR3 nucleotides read TGCGCCAGCCCCCCGGACAGTAATTCACCCCTCCACTTT.

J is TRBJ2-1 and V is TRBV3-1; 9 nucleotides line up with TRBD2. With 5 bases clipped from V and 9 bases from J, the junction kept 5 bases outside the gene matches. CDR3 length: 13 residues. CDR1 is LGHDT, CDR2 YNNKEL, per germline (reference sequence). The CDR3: CASSISGSPEQFF. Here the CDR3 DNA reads TGTGCCAGCAGCATTAGCGGGAGCCCTGAGCAGTTCTTC.

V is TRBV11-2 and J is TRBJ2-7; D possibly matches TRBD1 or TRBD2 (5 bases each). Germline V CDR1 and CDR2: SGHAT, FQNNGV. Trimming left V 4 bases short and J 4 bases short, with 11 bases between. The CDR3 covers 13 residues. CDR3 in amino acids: CASSWDQRYEQYF. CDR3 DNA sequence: TGTGCCAGCAGCTGGGACCAAAGATACGAGCAGTACTTC.

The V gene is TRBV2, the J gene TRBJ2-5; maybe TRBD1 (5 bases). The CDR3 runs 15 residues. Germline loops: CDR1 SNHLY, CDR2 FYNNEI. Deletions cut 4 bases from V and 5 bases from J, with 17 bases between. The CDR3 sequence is CASSVFGRGSETQYF. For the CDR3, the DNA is TGTGCCAGCAGTGTTTTCGGAAGGGGATCGGAGACCCAGTACTTC.

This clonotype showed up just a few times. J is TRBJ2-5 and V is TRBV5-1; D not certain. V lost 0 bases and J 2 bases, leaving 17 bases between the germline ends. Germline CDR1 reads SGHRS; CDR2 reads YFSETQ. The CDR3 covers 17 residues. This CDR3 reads CASSLDGSYVSQETQYF. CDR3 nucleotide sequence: TGCGCCAGCAGCTTGGACGGCAGCTATGTATCACAAGAGACCCAGTACTTC.

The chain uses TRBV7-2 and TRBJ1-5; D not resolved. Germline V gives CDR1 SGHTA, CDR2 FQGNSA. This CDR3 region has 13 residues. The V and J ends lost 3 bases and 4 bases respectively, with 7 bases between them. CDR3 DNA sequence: TGTGCCAGCAGCTTTAGACAAAATCAGCCCCAGCATTTT. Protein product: CASSFRQNQPQHF.

The CDR3 DNA follows: TGTGCCAGCAGCGTGGGTTTGGGAGATACGCAGTATTTT. This encodes CASSVGLGDTQYF. The chain uses TRBV9 and TRBJ2-3; D call uncertain. Germline V lookup: CDR1 SGDLS, CDR2 YYNGEE. With 2 bases removed from V and 5 bases from J, the gap between germline ends came to 9 bases. CDR3 length equals 13 residues.

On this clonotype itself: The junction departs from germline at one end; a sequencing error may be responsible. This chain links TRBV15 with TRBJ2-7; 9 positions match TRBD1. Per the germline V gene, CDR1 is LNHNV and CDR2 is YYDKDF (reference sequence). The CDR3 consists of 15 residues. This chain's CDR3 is CATSGDRGFTNEQYF. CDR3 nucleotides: TGTGCCACCAGCGGAGACAGGGGGTTTACCAACGAGCAGTACTTC.

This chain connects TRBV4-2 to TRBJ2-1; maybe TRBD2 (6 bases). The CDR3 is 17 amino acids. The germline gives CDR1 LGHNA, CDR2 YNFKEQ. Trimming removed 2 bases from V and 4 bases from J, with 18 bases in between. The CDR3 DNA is TGTGCCAGCAGCCAAACTGGACGGTGGGGGGAGTACAATGAGCAGTTCTTC. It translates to CASSQTGRWGEYNEQFF.

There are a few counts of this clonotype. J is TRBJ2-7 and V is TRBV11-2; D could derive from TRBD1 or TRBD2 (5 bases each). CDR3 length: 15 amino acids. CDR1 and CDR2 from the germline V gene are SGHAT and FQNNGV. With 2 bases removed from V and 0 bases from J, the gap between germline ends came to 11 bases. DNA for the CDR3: TGTGCCAGCAGCTTATGGGACGGGCGCTCCTACGAGCAGTACTTC. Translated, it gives CASSLWDGRSYEQYF.

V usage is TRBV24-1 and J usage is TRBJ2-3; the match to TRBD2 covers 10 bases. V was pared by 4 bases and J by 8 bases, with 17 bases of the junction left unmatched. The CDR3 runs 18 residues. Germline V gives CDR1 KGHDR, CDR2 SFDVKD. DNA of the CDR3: TGTGCCACCAGTGACCCCTGGACTAGCGGCGGACCCCGGGGTACGCAGTATTTT. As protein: CATSDPWTSGGPRGTQYF.

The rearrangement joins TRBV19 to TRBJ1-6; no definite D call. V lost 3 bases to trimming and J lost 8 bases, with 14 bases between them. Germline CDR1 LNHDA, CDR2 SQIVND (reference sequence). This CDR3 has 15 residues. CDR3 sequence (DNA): TGTGCCAGTAGTATGAGACGTGGGCCTGATTCACCCCTCCACTTT. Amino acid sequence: CASSMRRGPDSPLHF.